Listed here are 32 T cell receptor beta chains from one sample, sequenced in a study of T cell clonality in common variable immunodeficiency. General observations from the study: Fewer deletions and N-nucleotide insertions were reportedly seen in common variable immunodeficiency TCR beta sequences.

Antigens of these TCRs are unknown. The protocol was immunoSEQ multiplex PCR, while the TCRdb copy is restricted to in-frame clones and leaves out a portion. This sample carries about 33,000 clones, none of them present only once. Sequencing used peripheral blood mononuclear cells. The receptor set was obtained from a human donor with common variable immunodeficiency.

A remark on this clone: Read sequence stops 3 residues before the CDR3 end, and the germline J gene provides the missing end. The chain is built from TRBV20-1 and TRBJ1-2, with a possible D match to TRBD1 (5 bases). This CDR3 spans 14 amino acids. Deletions cut 2 bases from V and 5 bases from J, with 15 bases between. Germline-derived CDR1 and CDR2 are DFQATT and SNEGSKA (reference sequence). The CDR3 protein is CSARMRRDSYGYTF. The covered CDR3 bases are TGCAGTGCTAGAATGCGCAGGGATAGTTATGGC.

The sequenced CDR3 bases are TGTGCCAGCAGTGAAGATCCCGCACTTAACACTGAA. It yields the protein CASSEDPALNTE. The CDR3 in full is CASSEDPALNTEAFF. The chain combines TRBV6-1 with TRBJ1-1; D uncertain. The read terminates 3 residues before the CDR3 end, so the remaining end is supplied by the germline J gene. The CDR3 covers 15 residues. The ends were cut back, 1 base at V and 2 bases at J, with 11 bases in the middle. CDR1 and CDR2 (germline): MNHNS, SASEGT.

This clone was recorded at least ten times. The CDR3 is cut off 3 residues early in the read; its end comes from the germline J gene. The chain has TRBV18 and TRBJ2-4; D not certain. The CDR3 length is 12 residues. Germline loops: CDR1 KGHSH, CDR2 LQKENI. The CDR3 sequence is CASSPETRRQYF. The CDR3 bases that were read are TGTGCCAGCTCACCCGAGACTCGTCGT.

With regard to this clone: With the read ending 3 residues before the CDR3 end, the germline J gene is used to fill in that end. The V call is TRBV18, the J call TRBJ1-4; TRBD1 matches 11 bases. Germline CDR1 KGHSH, CDR2 LQKENI. V shed 3 bases, J shed 0 bases, and the junction held 9 bases outside the gene matches. The CDR3 has 19 residues. The covered CDR3 bases are TGTGCCAGCTCACCGCGGACAGGGGGCGCGTGGGCAACTAATGAAAAA. It encodes CASSPRTGGAWATNEK. The full CDR3 reads CASSPRTGGAWATNEKLFF.

A few counts support this clone. From the germline J gene comes the end of the CDR3, since the read stops 3 residues before it. V and J are TRBV18 and TRBJ1-2; 11 bases line up with TRBD1. V was pared by 5 bases and J by 5 bases, with 4 bases of the junction left unmatched. Germline V gene sequence: CDR1 KGHSH, CDR2 LQKENI. The CDR3 runs to 14 residues. CDR3 bases read: TGTGCCAGCTCAGCCGGGACAGGGGGGTATGGC. Its protein product is CASSAGTGGYG. The full CDR3 protein is CASSAGTGGYGYTF.

This clone was observed a few times. The CDR3 is CASSPAGPLHF. CDR3 DNA (partial): TGTGCCAGCAGTCCGGCGGGGCCC. The chain has TRBV2 and TRBJ1-6; no definite D call. The read terminates 3 residues before the CDR3 end, so the remaining end is supplied by the germline J gene. This CDR3 region has 11 residues. Per germline, CDR1 SNHLY and CDR2 FYNNEI.

To note about this clone: The CDR3 is cut off 3 residues early in the read; its end comes from the germline J gene. The chain has TRBV2 and TRBJ2-1; possible D gene TRBD2, 5 bases. The CDR3 extends over 15 amino acids. Trimming took 7 bases from V and 5 from J, leaving 18 bases between them. Per the germline V gene, CDR1 is SNHLY and CDR2 is FYNNEI. The covered CDR3 bases are TGTGCCAGCACCCAAAGACTAAGTGGTAACAATGAG. Translation: CASTQRLSGNNE. The entire CDR3 is CASTQRLSGNNEQFF.

This clone has more than one count but fewer than ten. The read finishes 3 residues shy of the CDR3 end, and the germline J gene is used to complete it. The V call is TRBV6-2 or TRBV6-3, the J call TRBJ2-7, with 9 bases aligning to TRBD1. After removal of 4 bases from V and 6 bases from J, the junction contained 4 bases not matched to a gene. CDR1 is MNHEY, CDR2 SVGEGT, per germline. The CDR3 spans 13 residues. CDR3: CASSWDRAGEQYF. The DNA read from the CDR3 is TGTGCCAGCAGTTGGGACAGGGCGGGCGAG.

This clone has just a few counts. The read ends 3 residues before the CDR3 terminus; that terminus is restored from the germline J gene. This sequence joins TRBV19 and TRBJ1-1, with 11 nucleotides matching TRBD1. The germline V gene encodes CDR1 LNHDA and CDR2 SQIVND (reference sequence). Losses at the gene ends were 5 bases for V and 0 bases for J; bases not matched to a gene: 8. The CDR3 contains 17 residues. The CDR3 bases that were read are TGTGCCAGTAGTTTCTCCGGGACAGGGGGTATGAACACTGAA. Translated, it gives CASSFSGTGGMNTE. In full, the CDR3 is CASSFSGTGGMNTEAFF. Based on the CDR3 plus reference TRBV19 and TRBJ1-1, the full variable domain is DGGITQSPKYLFRKEGQNVTLSCEQNLNHDAMYWYRQDPGQGLRLIYYSQIVNDFQKGDIAEGYSVSREKKESFPLTVTSAQKNPTAFYLCASSFSGTGGMNTEAFFGQGTRLTVV.

About this clone: The CDR3 goes on 3 residues after the read ends, and that part is filled in from the germline J gene. J is TRBJ2-7 and V is TRBV7-8; possible D gene TRBD2, 6 bases. The CDR3 is 15 amino acids. CDR1 is SGHVS and CDR2 is FQNEAQ in the germline V gene. V was clipped by 1 base and J by 0 bases, with 10 bases between them. The CDR3 loop is CASSLEPGGSYEQYF. The DNA read from the CDR3 is TGTGCCAGCAGCTTAGAACCCGGGGGCTCCTACGAG.

The table lists this clone with many counts. Read data end 3 residues before the CDR3 end; the end is taken from the germline J gene. The chain is built from TRBV18 and TRBJ1-3; a weak D match, TRBD1 (5 bases). Germline values: CDR1 KGHSH, CDR2 LQKENI. V lost 2 bases and J lost 1, with 12 bases in between. The CDR3 covers 16 residues. The sequenced part of the CDR3 DNA is TGTGCCAGCTCACCATTTCTCGAGGGGTCTGGAAACACC. Translated: CASSPFLEGSGNT. The CDR3 in its entirety is CASSPFLEGSGNTIYF.

This clone was found a few times. The read is 3 residues too short to cover the CDR3 end, so that end is filled in from the germline J gene. The rearrangement uses TRBV6-1 and TRBJ1-1, with TRBD1 identical over 8 bases. Germline V gene lookup returns CDR1 MNHNS and CDR2 SASEGT. The CDR3 is 15 amino acids. Unmatched junction bases numbered 3, after V lost 3 bases and J lost 0 bases. This CDR3 is CASSDLDRVNTEAFF. CDR3 DNA (partial): TGTGCCAGCAGTGACCTGGACAGGGTGAACACTGAA.

Concerning this clone itself: The read terminates 3 residues before the CDR3 end, so the remaining end is supplied by the germline J gene. The chain has TRBV18 and TRBJ1-1; the match to TRBD1 covers 10 bases. With V trimmed by 2 bases and J by 4 bases, 4 bases remained unmatched. This CDR3 has 15 amino acids. Germline CDR1 KGHSH, CDR2 LQKENI. The CDR3 sequence is CASSPTGQGGTEAFF. The CDR3 DNA, read in part, is TGTGCCAGCTCACCAACAGGACAGGGGGGCACTGAA.

This clone was observed at least ten times. Read coverage stops 3 residues before the CDR3 terminus; the germline J gene supplies the remainder. The chain has TRBV6-1 and TRBJ2-5; D possibly corresponds to TRBD1 (6 bases). V gave up 3 bases and J gave up 5 bases, with 7 bases separating them. CDR3 length: 12 amino acids. CDR1 and CDR2 from the germline V gene are MNHNS and SASEGT. The CDR3: CASSDTGETQYF. The sequenced part of the CDR3 DNA is TGTGCCAGCAGTGATACAGGGGAGACC.

This clone has a count of ten or more. Read coverage stops 3 residues before the CDR3 terminus; the germline J gene supplies the remainder. The V gene is TRBV19, the J gene TRBJ2-1; D call uncertain. The CDR3 runs 17 residues. V was clipped by 5 bases and J by 0 bases, with 17 bases between them. Per the germline V gene, CDR1 is LNHDA and CDR2 is SQIVND (reference sequence). Partial CDR3 DNA: TGTGCCAGTAGTGCGTCCTCGGCCAGGCTCTCCTACAATGAG. Translating it yields CASSASSARLSYNE. In full, the CDR3 reads CASSASSARLSYNEQFF.

There are a few counts of this clone. The read is 3 residues too short to cover the CDR3 end, so that end is filled in from the germline J gene. The chain links TRBV7-9 to TRBJ1-3; 8 bases align to TRBD1. From germline, CDR1 is SEHNR and CDR2 FQNEAQ (reference sequence). V dropped 11 bases and J dropped 4; count of bases not matched to a gene: 10. The CDR3 is 14 residues long. The DNA read from the CDR3 is TGTGCCGGGAGGGACAGGACGCGCGGAAACACC. This sequence encodes CAGRDRTRGNT. The complete CDR3 reads CAGRDRTRGNTIYF.

This clone was seen many times. Read sequence stops 3 residues before the CDR3 end, and the germline J gene provides the missing end. The chain recombines TRBV11-2 with TRBJ2-3; TRBD2 matches 10 bases. The germline CDR1 and CDR2 sequences are SGHAT and FQNNGV. The CDR3 contains 15 residues. V shed 4 bases and J 4 bases; nucleotides not matched to a gene: 5. CDR3 DNA, as far as it was read: TGTGCCAGCAGCTCCCAGCGGGGGGGCGCAGATACG. Encoded protein: CASSSQRGGADT. The CDR3 as a whole reads CASSSQRGGADTQYF.

This clone was seen many times. The observed sequence ends 3 residues before the CDR3 terminus, with the missing tail filled in from the germline J gene. The gene calls are TRBV5-1 and TRBJ1-2, with D hard to call. V was cut by 0 bases and J by 4 bases, with 10 bases left in between. CDR3 length: 14 amino acids. CDR1 is SGHRS and CDR2 is YFSETQ in the germline V gene. The covered CDR3 bases are TGCGCCAGCAGCTTGGACAGCCACTCCTATGGC. It codes for CASSLDSHSYG. The whole CDR3 protein reads CASSLDSHSYGYTF.

This clone showed up just a few times. CDR3 DNA, as far as it was read: TGTGCCTGGGGGGACAGCCCGAACACTGAA. It translates to CAWGDSPNTE. In full, the CDR3 reads CAWGDSPNTEAFF. This rearrangement joins TRBV30 to TRBJ1-1, with 7 nucleotides matching TRBD1. The read ends 3 residues before the CDR3 terminus; that terminus is restored from the germline J gene. CDR3 length: 13 amino acids. Germline CDR1 reads GTSNPN; CDR2 reads SVGIG (reference sequence). J lost 1 base, V lost 5 bases, and 4 bases had no gene match.

As to this clone: The read terminates 3 residues before the CDR3 end, so the remaining end is supplied by the germline J gene. This chain uses TRBV7-2 with TRBJ1-3; 8 nucleotides agree with TRBD1. CDR3 length: 15 amino acids. V lost 5 bases to trimming and J lost 8 bases; unmatched junction nucleotides: 11. Germline V CDR1 and CDR2: SGHTA, FQGNSA. Partial CDR3 DNA: TGTGCCAGCAGCCCGCGGACAGGGCTGGAAGACACC. Its translation: CASSPRTGLEDT. The whole CDR3 sequence is CASSPRTGLEDTIYF.

This clone was found a few times. The part of the CDR3 DNA that was read is TGTGCCAGCAGTGGACAGGGGGGGACTGAA. Translation gives CASSGQGGTE. The entire CDR3 protein is CASSGQGGTEAFF. The V gene is TRBV2, the J gene TRBJ1-1; 9 bases match TRBD1. The read gets to within 3 residues of the CDR3 end, and the germline J gene fills in the rest. Germline lookup yields CDR1 SNHLY and CDR2 FYNNEI. The CDR3 extends over 13 amino acids. The J segment lost 5 bases and the V segment lost 4 bases, leaving 2 bases of the junction unmatched.

This clone occurred many times. The read ends 3 residues shy of where the CDR3 ends; the end is completed using the germline J gene. V gene TRBV4-2 combines with J gene TRBJ2-3; maybe TRBD2 (6 bases). V was shortened by 1 base and J by 2 bases, with 10 bases between the two germline ends. The germline V gene has CDR1 LGHNA and CDR2 YNFKEQ. The CDR3 has 15 residues. The CDR3 here is CASSQAPGDTDTQYF. The CDR3 DNA, read in part, is TGTGCCAGCAGCCAAGCCCCGGGGGACACAGATACG.

This clone was recorded many times. The read finishes 3 residues shy of the CDR3 end, and the germline J gene is used to complete it. The chain is built from TRBV6-2 or TRBV6-3 and TRBJ1-1, with 9 bases fitting TRBD1. The CDR3 covers 17 residues. Germline values: CDR1 MNHEY, CDR2 SVGEGT. The V segment lost 7 bases and the J segment 4 bases; nucleotides outside the gene matches: 16. The covered CDR3 bases are TGTGCCAGCAAATCTACTTGGGGGACAGGGTTGGCCACTGAA. Translating gives CASKSTWGTGLATE. The full CDR3 is CASKSTWGTGLATEAFF.

This clone has only a few counts. The sequenced fragment ends 3 residues before the CDR3 boundary, so the rest is inferred from the germline J gene. The chain links TRBV5-5 to TRBJ1-3, with TRBD1 identical over 8 bases. The J segment lost 3 bases and the V segment lost 4 bases, leaving 3 bases of the junction unmatched. Germline V gives CDR1 SGHKS, CDR2 YYEKEE (reference sequence). The CDR3 extends over 14 amino acids. Partial CDR3 DNA: TGTGCCAGCAGCCCTGGGACAGGTGGAAACACC. Amino acid sequence: CASSPGTGGNT. The entire CDR3 protein is CASSPGTGGNTIYF. The entire variable domain, with the rest obtained from reference TRBV5-5 and TRBJ1-3, is as follows: DAGVTQSPTHLIKTRGQQVTLRCSPISGHKSVSWYQQVLGQGPQFIFQYYEKEERGRGNFPDRFSARQFPNYSSELNVNALLLGDSALYLCASSPGTGGNTIYFGEGSWLTVV.

This clone was recorded a few times. The CDR3 end is not reached by the read, which stops 3 residues before it; the germline J gene fills it in. V gene TRBV5-5 combines with J gene TRBJ2-7, with TRBD1 as a possible D gene (6 bases). CDR3 size: 15 residues. Trimming stripped 0 bases from V and 0 bases from J, with 10 bases between. Germline V gene sequence: CDR1 SGHKS, CDR2 YYEKEE (reference sequence). CDR3 DNA (partial): TGTGCCAGCAGCTTGGGAACAGGGTACTCCTACGAG. Amino acids: CASSLGTGYSYE. The full CDR3 reads CASSLGTGYSYEQYF.

Regarding this clone: The read stops 3 residues short of the end of the CDR3; the missing end is completed from the germline J gene. The chain employs TRBV30 and TRBJ2-5, with 11 bases that match TRBD2. The germline gives CDR1 GTSNPN, CDR2 SVGIG (reference sequence). V dropped 2 bases and J dropped 1; count of bases not matched to a gene: 6. The CDR3 is 16 amino acids. The sequenced part of the CDR3 DNA is TGTGCCTGGAGTCCTGTGGGGACTAGCGGCCAAGAGACC. Its protein is CAWSPVGTSGQET. The whole CDR3 protein reads CAWSPVGTSGQETQYF.

This clone has a handful of counts. The read is 3 residues too short to cover the CDR3 end, so that end is filled in from the germline J gene. V is TRBV19 and J is TRBJ2-7; 15 nucleotides align to TRBD2. The germline V gene has CDR1 LNHDA and CDR2 SQIVND (reference sequence). The trim removed 5 bases at V and 2 bases at J, leaving 13 bases unmatched. This CDR3 region has 19 residues. The DNA read from the CDR3 is TGTGCCAGTAGTGTTTCCGGGACTAGCGGGGGGCAGTTCCCCTACGAG. Protein: CASSVSGTSGGQFPYE. The CDR3 in its entirety is CASSVSGTSGGQFPYEQYF.

This clone has more than one count but fewer than ten. The read ends 3 residues shy of where the CDR3 ends; the end is completed using the germline J gene. The chain recombines TRBV2 with TRBJ1-5; no reliable D call. Trimming removed 1 base at V and 6 bases at J, with 10 bases between. Germline V CDR1 and CDR2: SNHLY, FYNNEI. The CDR3 loop spans 14 amino acids. Partial CDR3 DNA: TGTGCCAGCAGTGAAGGTACAGAGGGTCAGCCC. Translating it yields CASSEGTEGQP. The entire CDR3 is CASSEGTEGQPQHF.

This clone was picked up many times. The sequenced fragment ends 3 residues before the CDR3 boundary, so the rest is inferred from the germline J gene. This chain joins TRBV29-1 and TRBJ1-1; 9 bases line up with TRBD1. V shed 8 bases and J 4 bases; nucleotides not matched to a gene: 8. Germline values: CDR1 SQVTM, CDR2 ANQGSEA. The CDR3 has 13 residues. The sequenced part of the CDR3 DNA is TGCAGCTCCCGACGGGACAGGGTCACTGAA. Amino acid sequence: CSSRRDRVTE. The entire CDR3 is CSSRRDRVTEAFF.

This clone was seen ten or more times. With the read ending 3 residues before the CDR3 end, the germline J gene is used to fill in that end. J is TRBJ1-2 and V is TRBV20-1; D is ambiguous. The germline V gene has CDR1 DFQATT and CDR2 SNEGSKA (reference sequence). The CDR3 has 14 amino acids. Trimming pared 1 base from V and 2 bases from J, leaving 11 bases between. CDR3 DNA, as far as it was read: TGCAGTGCTAGAGTGGCGGGATCGAACTATGGC. Amino acids: CSARVAGSNYG. The entire CDR3 sequence reads CSARVAGSNYGYTF.

This clone was seen at least ten times. The read comes to an end 3 residues before the CDR3 does, leaving the germline J gene to fill in the end. This rearrangement joins TRBV5-1 to TRBJ1-1; 9 bases agree with TRBD1. V lost 2 bases and J lost 3; bases outside the gene matches: 2. The CDR3 sequence is 14 residues long. Germline V gives CDR1 SGHRS, CDR2 YFSETQ. CDR3 in amino acids: CASSLQGADTEAFF. CDR3 DNA (partial): TGCGCCAGCAGCTTACAGGGGGCTGACACTGAA.

At least ten counts were recorded for this clone. The read ends 3 residues shy of where the CDR3 ends; the end is completed using the germline J gene. Other DNA sequences of this sample code for an identical CDR3. The V and J genes are TRBV2 and TRBJ2-7; 8 nucleotides align to TRBD2. The CDR3 loop spans 14 amino acids. The V gene's germline CDR1 is SNHLY and CDR2 FYNNEI. V was pared by 6 bases and J by 4 bases, with 8 bases of the junction left unmatched. This CDR3 reads CASRPGTSGYEQYF. The CDR3 bases that were read are TGTGCCAGCAGGCCCGGGACTAGTGGTTACGAG.